This T cell receptor (beta chain) came from a study of OX40 agonist ivuxolimab in advanced cancers. This table comes from immunoSEQ multiplex PCR, and its TCRdb copy is limited to in-frame clones, with some not included. The sample consists of some 52,000 clones, 94% of them appearing once. V was clipped by 4 bases and J by 5 bases; unmatched bases: 4. From germline, CDR1 is MNHEY and CDR2 SVGAGI. There are 13 residues in the CDR3. Sample: CD4+ or CD8+ T cells sorted from blood, taken in a trial of the OX40 agonist ivuxolimab. The TCR comes from an adult with an advanced solid tumor such as melanoma, head and neck, liver or kidney cancer. The gene calls are TRBV6-5 and TRBJ1-2, with 7 nucleotides matching TRBD1. The CDR3 here is CASSSEGAYGYTF. The CDR3 nucleotides are TGTGCCAGCAGTTCTGAGGGGGCGTATGGCTACACCTTC.